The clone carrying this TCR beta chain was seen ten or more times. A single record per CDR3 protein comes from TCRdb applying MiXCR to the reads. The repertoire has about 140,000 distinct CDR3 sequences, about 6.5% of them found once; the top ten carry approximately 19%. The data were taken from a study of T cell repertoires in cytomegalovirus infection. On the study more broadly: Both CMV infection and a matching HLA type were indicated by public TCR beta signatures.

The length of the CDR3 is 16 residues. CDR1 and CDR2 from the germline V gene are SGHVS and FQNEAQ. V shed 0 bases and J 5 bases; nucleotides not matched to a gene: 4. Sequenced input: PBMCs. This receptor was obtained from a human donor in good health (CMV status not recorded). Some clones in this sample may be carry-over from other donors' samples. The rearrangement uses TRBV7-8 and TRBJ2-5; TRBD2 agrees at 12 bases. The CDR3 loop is CASSLALAGGLETQYF. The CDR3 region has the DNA TGTGCCAGCAGCTTAGCCCTAGCGGGGGGGCTGGAGACCCAGTACTTC.